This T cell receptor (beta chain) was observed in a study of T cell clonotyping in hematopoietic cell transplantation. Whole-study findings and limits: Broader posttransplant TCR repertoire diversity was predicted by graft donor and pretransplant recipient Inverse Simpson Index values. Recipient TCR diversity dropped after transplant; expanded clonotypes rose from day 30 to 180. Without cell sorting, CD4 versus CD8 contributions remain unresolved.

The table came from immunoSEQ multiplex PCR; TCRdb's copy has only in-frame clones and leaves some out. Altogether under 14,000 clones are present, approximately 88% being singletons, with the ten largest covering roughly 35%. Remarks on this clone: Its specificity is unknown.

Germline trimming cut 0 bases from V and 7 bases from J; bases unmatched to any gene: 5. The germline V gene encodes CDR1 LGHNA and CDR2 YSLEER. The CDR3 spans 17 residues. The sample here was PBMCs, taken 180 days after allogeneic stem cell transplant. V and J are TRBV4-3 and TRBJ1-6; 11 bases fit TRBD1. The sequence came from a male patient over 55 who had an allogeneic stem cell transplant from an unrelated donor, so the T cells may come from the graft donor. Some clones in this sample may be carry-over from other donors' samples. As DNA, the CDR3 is TGCGCCAGCAGCCAAGAACGGACAGGGGGCACGAATTCACCCCTCCACTTT. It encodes CASSQERTGGTNSPLHF.